The sequence of this T cell receptor beta chain was determined in a study of cytomegalovirus exposure and HLA in healthy donors. General observations from the study: Another analysis was done later, and it associated more than 15,000 TCR beta sequences with HLA alleles at 0.05 false discovery rate. Published work reported that the classifier diagnosed cytomegalovirus status with high specificity and sensitivity.

Of note for this clone: The antigen is not known.

This CDR3 spans 14 amino acids. The V gene's germline CDR1 is SGHNT and CDR2 YYREEE (reference sequence). The junction had 10 bases not matched to a gene; V was cut back by 5 bases and J by 6 bases. The PCR made use of 60 Vbeta and 13 Jbeta primers. Sequencing was performed with immunoSEQ multiplex PCR; in TCRdb, only in-frame clones are kept and a portion is missing. The sample contains 120,000 or so clones, more than 9% of which appear only once. The donors comprised healthy bone marrow donors. Whereas donors were nominally healthy upon sampling, unrecorded immune exposures were probable. The rearrangement links TRBV5-4 to TRBJ2-7; the match to TRBD1 covers 8 bases. The sequenced sample was PBMCs. The TCR originated in a woman aged 18-29 years in good health and CMV-seropositive. DNA for the CDR3: TGTGCCAGCAGACGAGAACAGGGGGTTAGCGAGCAGTACTTC. This translates into CASRREQGVSEQYF.